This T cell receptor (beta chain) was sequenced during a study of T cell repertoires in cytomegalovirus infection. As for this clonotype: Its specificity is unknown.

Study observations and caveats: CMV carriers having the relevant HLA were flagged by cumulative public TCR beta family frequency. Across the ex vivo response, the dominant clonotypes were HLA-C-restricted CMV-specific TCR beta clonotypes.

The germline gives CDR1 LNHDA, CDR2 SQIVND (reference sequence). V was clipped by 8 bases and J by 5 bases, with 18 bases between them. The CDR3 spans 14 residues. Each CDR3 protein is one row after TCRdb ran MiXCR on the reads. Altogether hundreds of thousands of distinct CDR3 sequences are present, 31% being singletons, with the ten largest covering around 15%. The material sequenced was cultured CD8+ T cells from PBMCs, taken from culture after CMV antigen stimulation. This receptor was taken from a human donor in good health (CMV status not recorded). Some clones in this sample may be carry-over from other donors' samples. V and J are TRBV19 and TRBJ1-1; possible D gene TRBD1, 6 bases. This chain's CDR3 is CASGFRGQGTEAFF. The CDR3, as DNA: TGTGCCAGTGGTTTTCGGGGGCAGGGAACTGAAGCTTTCTTT.